These 14 T cell receptor beta chains were sequenced from one sample in a study of shared clonotypes between healthy human individuals. The repertoire was sequenced with immunoSEQ multiplex PCR; TCRdb's copy has only in-frame clones and lacks some. The sample lists roughly 1.4 million clones; approximately 98.5% were seen once. What was sequenced was naive CD4+ T cells sorted from blood. Subset in this sample: CD45RA+ positively selected. Every receptor here comes from a man under 40 in good health.

The rearrangement uses TRBV27 and TRBJ2-7; D is undetermined. V was shortened by 3 bases and J by 1 base, with 10 bases between the two germline ends. CDR3 length equals 14 residues. Germline CDR1 and CDR2: MNHEY and SMNVEV (reference sequence). Here the CDR3 reads CASSFVDRSYEQYF. The CDR3 DNA follows: TGTGCCAGCAGTTTTGTGGACCGGTCCTACGAGCAGTACTTC.

The rearrangement links TRBV30 to TRBJ2-7; D is undetermined. The germline V and J ends were trimmed by 3 bases and 4 bases, with 16 bases remaining between them. This CDR3 contains 14 residues. Per germline, CDR1 GTSNPN and CDR2 SVGIG (reference sequence). The CDR3 protein is CAWRVSGSSYEQYF. CDR3 DNA sequence: TGTGCCTGGAGAGTCTCAGGCTCCTCGTACGAGCAGTACTTC. Drawing the rest from reference TRBV30 and TRBJ2-7, the complete variable domain is SQTIHQWPATLVQPVGSPLSLECTVEGTSNPNLYWYRQAAGRGLQLLFYSVGIGQISSEVPQNLSASRPQDRQFILSSKKLLLSDSGFYLCAWRVSGSSYEQYFGPGTRLTVT.

The gene calls are TRBV6-5 and TRBJ2-7; D unresolved. There are 14 residues in the CDR3. The germline CDR1 and CDR2 sequences are MNHEY and SVGAGI. With 6 bases removed from V and 5 bases from J, the gap between germline ends came to 17 bases. The CDR3 loop reads CASRETDRWDEQYF. The CDR3 nucleotides read TGTGCCAGCAGAGAAACGGACCGTTGGGACGAGCAGTACTTC.

V is TRBV7-8 and J is TRBJ2-3; tentative D call: TRBD1 (6 bases). The CDR3 sequence is 13 residues long. CDR1 is SGHVS and CDR2 is FQNEAQ in the germline V gene. Trimming pared 1 base from V and 7 bases from J, leaving 9 bases between. The CDR3 DNA reads as TGTGCCAGCAGCTTAGAGAGGGGGAATACGCAGTATTTT. Translating gives CASSLERGNTQYF. Drawing the rest from reference TRBV7-8 and TRBJ2-3, the complete variable domain is GAGVSQSPRYKVAKRGQDVALRCDPISGHVSLFWYQQALGQGPEFLTYFQNEAQLDKSGLPSDRFFAERPEGSVSTLKIQRTQQEDSAVYLCASSLERGNTQYFGPGTRLTVL.

The chain is built from TRBV9 and TRBJ2-1; D gene ambiguous. Germline V lookup: CDR1 SGDLS, CDR2 YYNGEE. With 0 bases removed from V and 1 base from J, the gap between germline ends came to 8 bases. The CDR3 extends over 15 amino acids. DNA of the CDR3: TGTGCCAGCAGCGTAGGCCTACTTTCCTACAATGAGCAGTTCTTC. Encoded protein: CASSVGLLSYNEQFF. The full variable domain, with the rest looked up from reference TRBV9 and TRBJ2-1, is DSGVTQTPKHLITATGQRVTLRCSPRSGDLSVYWYQQSLDQGLQFLIQYYNGEERAKGNILERFSAQQFPDLHSELNLSSLELGDSALYFCASSVGLLSYNEQFFGPGTRLTVL.

This chain connects TRBV29-1 to TRBJ1-1; D call uncertain. Looked up from germline, CDR1 is SQVTM and CDR2 is ANQGSEA. Trimming removed 4 bases at V and 5 bases at J, with 14 bases between. The CDR3 has 13 amino acids. The CDR3 loop is CSVAGRYKTEAFF. In nucleotides, the CDR3 is TGCAGCGTTGCAGGCAGGTACAAAACTGAAGCTTTCTTT.

The V gene is TRBV28, the J gene TRBJ1-4, with D uncertain. Trimming pared 2 bases from V and 6 bases from J, leaving 7 bases between. Per the germline V gene, CDR1 is MDHEN and CDR2 is SYDVKM. CDR3 length: 13 amino acids. CDR3 sequence (DNA): TGTGCCAGCAGTTTACCTCATGATGAAAAACTGTTTTTT. Translation gives CASSLPHDEKLFF.

This clone has only one observation. This chain uses TRBV2 with TRBJ1-1; perhaps TRBD1 as D (6 bases). CDR3 size: 13 residues. From germline, CDR1 is SNHLY and CDR2 FYNNEI. Trimming removed 1 base from V and 10 bases from J, with 13 bases in between. CDR3 protein: CASSEESRGGAFF. The CDR3 bases are TGTGCCAGCAGTGAAGAGAGTAGGGGGGGAGCTTTCTTT.

The V call is TRBV2, the J call TRBJ2-2; no definite D call. The CDR3 is 15 residues long. V was clipped by 2 bases and J by 6 bases, with 13 bases between them. CDR1 and CDR2 from the germline V gene are SNHLY and FYNNEI. CDR3 DNA sequence: TGTGCCAGCAGTGAATCAATGAGTGGGTCCGGGGAGCTGTTTTTT. Protein product: CASSESMSGSGELFF.

The V call is TRBV13, the J call TRBJ1-1, with D uncertain. V lost 2 bases to trimming and J lost 4 bases, with 11 bases between them. CDR1 is PRHDT, CDR2 FYEKMQ, per germline (reference sequence). This CDR3 spans 14 amino acids. The CDR3 coding sequence is TGTGCCAGCAGCTTATCGGGAAGAGTCACTGAAGCTTTCTTT. Its protein product is CASSLSGRVTEAFF.

This clone came up a few times. Other DNA variants within this sample encode the same CDR3. J is TRBJ2-2 and V is TRBV7-9, with no clear D. V was clipped by 6 bases and J by 5 bases, with 4 bases between them. This CDR3 spans 11 amino acids. Germline V gene data show CDR1 as SEHNR and CDR2 as FQNEAQ (reference sequence). In nucleotides, the CDR3 is TGTGCCAGCAGGGGAACCGGGGAGCTGTTTTTT. It specifies CASRGTGELFF.

The V gene is TRBV5-1, the J gene TRBJ2-7; the D is unclear. There are 13 residues in the CDR3. Trimming removed 3 bases at V and 2 bases at J, with 9 bases between. From germline, CDR1 is SGHRS and CDR2 YFSETQ. Here the CDR3 reads CASSYLGTYEQYF. For the CDR3, the DNA is TGCGCCAGCAGCTACCTGGGGACCTACGAGCAGTACTTC.

The chain couples TRBV5-1 to TRBJ2-1; D is perhaps TRBD2 (6 bases). The germline V and J ends were trimmed by 1 base and 8 bases, with 16 bases remaining between them. CDR3 size: 15 residues. CDR1 is SGHRS, CDR2 YFSETQ, per germline. The CDR3 spells CASSLSLAPPDEQFF. The CDR3 DNA reads TGCGCCAGCAGCTTGTCACTAGCTCCCCCCGATGAGCAGTTCTTC.

This chain connects TRBV7-2 to TRBJ1-4; D might be TRBD1 (5 bases). Trimming cost V 2 bases and J 4 bases, with 8 bases left between them. CDR3 length equals 14 residues. Germline loops: CDR1 SGHTA, CDR2 FQGNSA. The CDR3 DNA sequence: TGTGCCAGCAGCTTAAGGGGACGTAATGAAAAACTGTTTTTT. Its protein product is CASSLRGRNEKLFF.